These 4 T cell receptor beta chains share one sample of origin, sequenced in a study of blood T cell repertoires in COVID-19. This table comes from immunoSEQ multiplex PCR, and its TCRdb copy is limited to in-frame clones, with some not included. The table shows 200,000 to 250,000 clones, with about 80% occurring only once. The sequencing input was peripheral blood. Every receptor here comes from an elderly woman with COVID-19, enrolled during active disease.

The V and J genes are TRBV9 and TRBJ2-3, with 8 bases that match TRBD2. The CDR3 covers 17 residues. After removal of 2 bases from V and 6 bases from J, the junction contained 14 bases not matched to a gene. Germline CDR1 and CDR2: SGDLS and YYNGEE. CDR3: CASSVSAGGPAFDTQYF. In nucleotides, the CDR3 is TGTGCCAGCAGCGTGAGTGCGGGAGGCCCCGCTTTCGATACGCAGTATTTT.

V usage is TRBV28 and J usage is TRBJ2-1; D is unresolved. This CDR3 has 11 residues. Germline V CDR1 and CDR2: MDHEN, SYDVKM. CDR3 sequence reads: CGSRFYNEQFF. CDR3 in DNA: TGTGGTAGTCGTTTCTACAATGAGCAGTTCTTC.

This clone was seen only a few times. J is TRBJ2-7 and V is TRBV28, with TRBD2 matching over 7 bases. The CDR3 length is 15 residues. Germline CDR1 and CDR2: MDHEN and SYDVKM. The junction had 17 bases not matched to a gene; V was cut back by 8 bases and J by 7 bases. The CDR3 loop is CASDPASGLLREQYF. CDR3 DNA sequence: TGTGCCAGCGATCCGGCTAGCGGCCTATTGAGGGAGCAGTACTTC.

This chain connects TRBV6-6 to TRBJ1-3; D is possibly TRBD1 (5 bases). CDR1 is MNHNY and CDR2 is SVGAGI in the germline V gene (reference sequence). This CDR3 has 15 amino acids. The germline V and J ends were trimmed by 2 bases and 4 bases, with 12 bases remaining between them. The CDR3 nucleotides read TGTGCCAGCAGTTACGAACGGACAAGAGGAAACACCATATATTTT. Encoded protein: CASSYERTRGNTIYF.